This TCR beta chain came from a study of cytomegalovirus exposure and HLA in healthy donors. Primers: 60 Vbeta forward and 13 Jbeta reverse. Clones were read by immunoSEQ multiplex PCR, and TCRdb kept only the in-frame ones, dropping some. The sample has nearly 70,000 clones, 60% to 75% seen once. The CDR3 spans 12 residues. CDR1 is SGHRS, CDR2 YFSETQ, per germline. The V gene end was trimmed by 4 bases and the J gene end by 10 bases; junction bases not matched to a gene: 6. The sample was PBMCs. The chain is built from TRBV5-1 and TRBJ1-1; TRBD1 aligns across 8 bases. This clonotype was obtained from a woman aged 55-69 years in good health and CMV-seropositive. CDR3 nucleotide sequence: TGCGCCAGCAGCACCACGACAGGGGCAGCTTTCTTT. Its protein is CASSTTTGAAFF.